Shown below are 15 T cell receptor beta chains from a single sample sequenced in a study of T cell responses to AZD1222 COVID-19 vaccine (dated by TCRdb to the early 2020s). This specimen's time point label, interpreted: baseline before first vaccination. The method behind the library was the immunoSEQ multiplex PCR assay. Not all clones reach the TCRdb copy of this immuneACCESS table, which keeps in-frame sequences only. Checked studies attribute under half of the gap to unresolved V genes and leave the rest unexplained. The sample table shows about 97,000 clones, and roughly nine tenths are seen once. Jointly, the top ten make up 16% of the sample. This specimen consisted of peripheral blood, obtained on day 0 of AZD1222 vaccination. The receptors derive from an adult in good health.

The V gene is TRBV6-5, the J gene TRBJ1-1; 7 bases agree with TRBD1. The germline V gene has CDR1 MNHEY and CDR2 SVGAGI. J lost 0 bases, V lost 6 bases, and 4 bases had no gene match. This CDR3 has 14 residues. CDR3 in DNA: TGTGCCAGCAGGAGGACAGGAGTGAACACTGAAGCTTTCTTT. This codes for CASRRTGVNTEAFF.

CDR3 residues: CASSQDGTGGYEQYF. The CDR3 coding sequence is TGCGCCAGCAGCCAAGATGGGACAGGGGGCTACGAGCAGTACTTC. V and J are TRBV4-1 and TRBJ2-7, with 11 bases matching TRBD1. Trimming cost V 0 bases and J 3 bases; bases outside gene matches: 1. CDR1 is MGHRA and CDR2 is YSYEKL in the germline V gene. This CDR3 is 15 amino acids long.

J is TRBJ1-5 and V is TRBV6-5; D call uncertain. CDR1 MNHEY and CDR2 SVGAGI come from the germline V gene. This CDR3 is built from 13 residues. Trimming left V 7 bases short and J 0 bases short, with 7 bases between. The CDR3 loop is CASKGDSNQPQHF. DNA of the CDR3: TGTGCCAGCAAGGGAGATAGCAATCAGCCCCAGCATTTT.

The V call is TRBV28, the J call TRBJ1-5, with a weak D call TRBD1 (6 bases). Trimming removed 4 bases from V and 10 bases from J, with 14 bases in between. In germline, CDR1 is MDHEN, CDR2 SYDVKM. The length of the CDR3 is 13 residues. This CDR3 reads CASSYRVLTPQHF. CDR3 DNA sequence: TGTGCCAGCAGTTACAGGGTCCTGACTCCCCAGCATTTT.

This CDR3 is CQGGQGDHEQFF. CDR3 bases: TGCCAGGGGGGACAGGGGGACCATGAGCAGTTCTTC. The gene calls are TRBV29-1 and TRBJ2-1; 11 nucleotides match TRBD1. CDR1 SQVTM and CDR2 ANQGSEA come from the germline V gene. The CDR3 is 12 amino acids.

J is TRBJ2-7 and V is TRBV28; no firm D call. Germline CDR1 reads MDHEN; CDR2 reads SYDVKM. V gave up 3 bases and J gave up 0 bases, with 21 bases separating them. The CDR3 totals 18 residues. CDR3 protein: CASSFNPAEPGRSYEQYF. CDR3 in DNA: TGTGCCAGCAGTTTTAATCCTGCCGAACCGGGCCGCTCCTACGAGCAGTACTTC.

This sequence joins TRBV10-1 and TRBJ2-7; TRBD1 matches at 7 bases. CDR3 length: 15 amino acids. Losses at the gene ends were 5 bases for V and 3 bases for J; bases not matched to a gene: 10. Looked up from germline, CDR1 is WNHNN and CDR2 is SYGVQD (reference sequence). The CDR3 sequence is CASSPVRDSLYEQYF. The CDR3 nucleotides read TGCGCCAGCAGTCCAGTCAGGGACAGCCTCTACGAGCAGTACTTC.

The chain combines TRBV2 with TRBJ2-3, with TRBD2 matching 7 bases. With 4 bases clipped from V and 4 bases from J, the junction kept 8 bases outside the gene matches. The CDR3 is 15 amino acids. In germline, CDR1 is SNHLY, CDR2 FYNNEI. CDR3 DNA: TGTGCCAGCAGTGGGACTAGAAGTCCTTCAGATACGCAGTATTTT. Its protein product is CASSGTRSPSDTQYF.

The chain employs TRBV28 and TRBJ2-7, with 8 bases identical to TRBD2. Germline V gene lookup returns CDR1 MDHEN and CDR2 SYDVKM. This CDR3 has 15 residues. Unmatched junction bases numbered 4, after V lost 0 bases and J lost 3 bases. Here the CDR3 reads CASSLWSAGDYEQYF. The CDR3 coding sequence is TGTGCCAGCAGTTTATGGTCAGCGGGGGACTACGAGCAGTACTTC.

The chain employs TRBV15 and TRBJ1-1, with TRBD1 identical over 7 bases. Germline V gives CDR1 LNHNV, CDR2 YYDKDF (reference sequence). CDR3 length: 15 amino acids. J gave up 1 base and V 5 bases, and 7 bases lay outside the gene matches. The CDR3 DNA sequence: TGTGCCACCAGCCGGCAGGGGGATCGGAACACTGAAGCTTTCTTT. Protein sequence: CATSRQGDRNTEAFF. The full variable domain, completed using reference TRBV15 and TRBJ1-1, is DAMVIQNPRYQVTQFGKPVTLSCSQTLNHNVMYWYQQKSSQAPKLLFHYYDKDFNNEADTPDNFQSRRPNTSFCFLDIRSPGLGDTAMYLCATSRQGDRNTEAFFGQGTRLTVV.

The table lists this clone with a count of one. The chain couples TRBV5-1 to TRBJ2-1; 11 nucleotides agree with TRBD2. The CDR3 is 14 residues long. CDR1 and CDR2 from the germline V gene are SGHRS and YFSETQ. With 4 bases clipped from V and 8 bases from J, the junction kept 5 bases outside the gene matches. The CDR3 is CASSPGLAVDEQFF. CDR3 nucleotides: TGCGCCAGCAGCCCGGGACTAGCGGTAGATGAGCAGTTCTTC.

The V gene is TRBV19, the J gene TRBJ1-4, with unresolved D. With 0 bases removed from V and 8 bases from J, the gap between germline ends came to 16 bases. The germline gives CDR1 LNHDA, CDR2 SQIVND (reference sequence). CDR3 size: 16 residues. CDR3 nucleotides: TGTGCCAGTAGTATAGACGGAGGAGGAACGTTCGAAAAACTGTTTTTT. Encoded protein: CASSIDGGGTFEKLFF.

The chain carries TRBV4-2 and TRBJ1-5, with D unclear. V lost 1 base and J 6 bases, leaving 7 bases between the germline ends. The CDR3 sequence is 13 residues long. Per germline, CDR1 LGHNA and CDR2 YNFKEQ. CDR3 residues: CASSQVRGQPQHF. The DNA for the CDR3 is TGTGCCAGCAGCCAAGTGCGTGGTCAGCCCCAGCATTTT.

The chain links TRBV5-8 to TRBJ2-6, with D unresolved. V was shortened by 0 bases and J by 1 base, with 5 bases between the two germline ends. Per germline, CDR1 SGHTS and CDR2 YDEGEE. The CDR3 runs 15 residues. The CDR3 DNA reads as TGTGCCAGCAGCTTGGTCGATTCTGGGGCCAACGTCCTGACTTTC. This codes for CASSLVDSGANVLTF.

This sequence joins TRBV24-1 and TRBJ2-7, with D perhaps matching TRBD2 (5 bases). There are 11 residues in the CDR3. Germline CDR1 and CDR2: KGHDR and SFDVKD. V lost 4 bases and J 12 bases, leaving 12 bases between the germline ends. The CDR3 region is CATSDRTYWYF. The CDR3 DNA sequence: TGTGCCACCAGTGACCGGACTTATTGGTACTTC.